This TCR beta chain was sequenced during a study of blood T cell repertoires in COVID-19. Study-wide context: Both acute and convalescent COVID-19 samples were obtained from the United States, Italy and Spain. PBMCs, B-cell-depleted T cells, or T cells were the source of the cDNA or gDNA that made up the material.

As originally analysed: Scientists estimated how many nucleated cells there were by amplifying reference gene primers. Clones were read by immunoSEQ multiplex PCR, and TCRdb kept only the in-frame ones, dropping some. V, J and clone size reflect that table, while D and trimming were determined from the DNA. This table holds around 100,000 clones, 85% found once. The germline gives CDR1 SEHNR, CDR2 FQNEAQ (reference sequence). The CDR3 runs 12 residues. With 1 base removed from V and 5 bases from J, the gap between germline ends came to 5 bases. This rearrangement joins TRBV7-9 to TRBJ2-5; no firm D call. Sequenced material: peripheral blood. This receptor was obtained from a human donor in a cohort sampled during active COVID-19. Here the CDR3 reads CASSLGAETQYF. The CDR3 DNA sequence: TGTGCCAGCAGCTTAGGGGCTGAGACCCAGTACTTC.